The 6 T cell receptor beta chains in this list originate from one sample, sequenced in a study of T cells after posttransplantation cyclophosphamide. Data came from immunoSEQ multiplex PCR; TCRdb stores just in-frame clones and leaves some out. The sample lists about 15,000 clones; 94% were seen once. The naive gate required viable CD3+CD4+ or CD3+CD8+ cells with CCR7+CD45RA+CD45RO-CD95-CD27+CD28+ phenotype. The sample taken for sequencing was naive CD4+ T cells sorted from blood. Receptors originate from a woman in her forties or fifties in good health and a related stem cell transplant donor.

The V call is TRBV19, the J call TRBJ2-3; 7 bases are shared with TRBD1. This CDR3 has 16 residues. Germline V gene sequence: CDR1 LNHDA, CDR2 SQIVND (reference sequence). The V gene end was trimmed by 6 bases and the J gene end by 2 bases; junction bases not matched to a gene: 11. The DNA of the CDR3 is TGTGCCAGTAGCTCCGGACAGGAGCCCCACACAGATACGCAGTATTTT. Translating it yields CASSSGQEPHTDTQYF.

Only one count was recorded for this clone. The genes are TRBV5-1 and TRBJ2-1; 10 positions agree with TRBD2. CDR3 size: 16 residues. The trim removed 0 bases at V and 8 bases at J, leaving 8 bases unmatched. CDR1 is SGHRS and CDR2 is YFSETQ in the germline V gene. CDR3 in amino acids: CASSLAASGSYDEQFF. CDR3 nucleotides: TGCGCCAGCAGCTTGGCTGCTAGCGGGAGTTATGATGAGCAGTTCTTC.

The chain uses TRBV11-2 and TRBJ2-5, with no clear D. V lost 5 bases and J lost 1, with 8 bases in between. The CDR3 runs to 13 residues. Germline V gene lookup returns CDR1 SGHAT and CDR2 FQNNGV. CDR3 nucleotides: TGTGCCAGCAGCCGACTCTCCCAAGAGACCCAGTACTTC. Translated, it gives CASSRLSQETQYF. The variable domain in full, with the rest retrieved from reference TRBV11-2 and TRBJ2-5, is EAGVAQSPRYKIIEKRQSVAFWCNPISGHATLYWYQQILGQGPKLLIQFQNNGVVDDSQLPKDRFSAERLKGVDSTLKIQPAKLEDSAVYLCASSRLSQETQYFGPGTRLLVL.

The CDR3 region is CASSPPPGQLYGYTF. CDR3 sequence (DNA): TGTGCCAGTAGCCCGCCTCCCGGACAGTTATATGGCTACACCTTC. V gene TRBV19 combines with J gene TRBJ1-2, with D perhaps TRBD1 (6 bases). Germline values: CDR1 LNHDA, CDR2 SQIVND (reference sequence). The CDR3 spans 15 residues. V lost 6 bases and J lost 5, with 19 bases in between. Complete variable domain (other parts from reference TRBV19 and TRBJ1-2): DGGITQSPKYLFRKEGQNVTLSCEQNLNHDAMYWYRQDPGQGLRLIYYSQIVNDFQKGDIAEGYSVSREKKESFPLTVTSAQKNPTAFYLCASSPPPGQLYGYTFGSGTRLTVV.

The genes are TRBV6-4 and TRBJ2-3; D remains ambiguous. The CDR3 has 14 residues. V was pared by 5 bases and J by 0 bases, with 9 bases between. CDR1 is MRHNA, CDR2 SNTAGT, per germline. The CDR3 DNA reads as TGTGCCAGCAGTCTCGAGGCGAGCACAGATACGCAGTATTTT. Amino acid sequence: CASSLEASTDTQYF.

The chain carries TRBV6-5 and TRBJ1-2; TRBD1 might be the D (6 bases). V was pared by 0 bases and J by 4 bases, with 12 bases between. CDR1 and CDR2 from the germline V gene are MNHEY and SVGAGI. This CDR3 has 15 residues. The CDR3 sequence: CASSYSGGGLYGYTF. CDR3 nucleotides: TGTGCCAGCAGTTACTCGGGGGGGGGCCTCTATGGCTACACCTTC.